This T cell receptor (beta chain) was identified in a study of graft-versus-host responses after intestinal transplantation. Notes on this clone: The antigen is undetermined.

Clones were read by immunoSEQ multiplex PCR, and TCRdb kept only the in-frame ones, dropping some. The profile shows roughly 99,000 clones, 87% of them singletons. Here the sequenced sample was unstimulated CD4+ T cells sorted from spleen or lymph node cells, taken before transplant. The sequence derives from a human donor who was the organ donor for an intestinal transplant.

The CDR3 DNA is TGCAGTGCACCCCTTCAGTACGAGCAGTACTTC. This translates into CSAPLQYEQYF. The V and J genes are TRBV20-1 and TRBJ2-7; D is undetermined. The germline V and J ends were trimmed by 6 bases and 4 bases, with 10 bases remaining between them. The germline V gene encodes CDR1 DFQATT and CDR2 SNEGSKA (reference sequence). The CDR3 runs 11 residues.